This T cell receptor (beta chain) comes out of a study of siplizumab effects on memory and regulatory T cells. This clone was detected once. Its antigen is unidentified. Study-level points and caveats: Poor capture below about 10^-5 frequency left most alloreactive clones unmapped to unstimulated subsets. Tregs that proliferated in siplizumab cultures did not have their suppressive function confirmed. Siplizumab produced a significant drop in alloreactive sequences attributable to unstimulated CD4+ memory cells.

Sequenced by immunoSEQ multiplex PCR; TCRdb stores in-frame clones only, minus some. Among about 40,000 clones, 70% to 90% were seen once, and the ten largest hold roughly 0.25%. The origin of this receptor is a human donor in good health. The sample consisted of naive CD4+ T cells sorted from blood.

CDR3 sequence (DNA): TGTGCCAGCAGCGTAGACGACAGCAACTATGGCTACACCTTC. This sequence encodes CASSVDDSNYGYTF. This chain links TRBV9 with TRBJ1-2; D is possibly TRBD1 (5 bases). V dropped 0 bases and J dropped 2 bases, with 8 bases sitting between them. Germline lookup yields CDR1 SGDLS and CDR2 YYNGEE. The CDR3 has 14 residues.